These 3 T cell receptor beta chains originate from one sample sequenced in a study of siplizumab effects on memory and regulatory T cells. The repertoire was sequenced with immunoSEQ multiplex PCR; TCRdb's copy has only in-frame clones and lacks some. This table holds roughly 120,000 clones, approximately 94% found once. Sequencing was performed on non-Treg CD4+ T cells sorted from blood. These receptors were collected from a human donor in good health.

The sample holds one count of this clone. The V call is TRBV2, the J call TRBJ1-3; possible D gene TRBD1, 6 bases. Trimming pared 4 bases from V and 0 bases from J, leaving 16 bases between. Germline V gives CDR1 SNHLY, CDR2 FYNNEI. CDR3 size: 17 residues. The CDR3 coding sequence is TGTGCCAGCAGTGCGTCGGGACATCAAGACTCTGGAAACACCATATATTTT. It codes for CASSASGHQDSGNTIYF.

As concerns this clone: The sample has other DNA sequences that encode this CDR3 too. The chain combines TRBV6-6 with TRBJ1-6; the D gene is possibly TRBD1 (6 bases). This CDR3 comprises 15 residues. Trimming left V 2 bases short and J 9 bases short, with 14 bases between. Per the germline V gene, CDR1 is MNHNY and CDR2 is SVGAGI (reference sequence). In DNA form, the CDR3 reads TGTGCCAGCAGTTACCGGGGGGCCGGGGGTTCACCCCTCCACTTT. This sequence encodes CASSYRGAGGSPLHF.

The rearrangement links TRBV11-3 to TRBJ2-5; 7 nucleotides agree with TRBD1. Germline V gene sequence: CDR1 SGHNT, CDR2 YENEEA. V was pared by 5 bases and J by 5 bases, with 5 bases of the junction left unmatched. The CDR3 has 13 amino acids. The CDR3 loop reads CASSRGGRETQYF. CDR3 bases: TGTGCCAGCAGCAGAGGGGGCAGGGAGACCCAGTACTTC.